The T cell receptor beta chain described here comes from a study of T cell responses to AZD1222 COVID-19 vaccine. Study at large: Whether given at about 4 or about 12 weeks, second doses were pooled.

Clones were sequenced by immunoSEQ multiplex PCR, and TCRdb holds only the in-frame ones, with some missing. This table has some 110,000 clones, around 91% appearing once. The CDR3 is 15 residues long. The germline V gene has CDR1 SGHKS and CDR2 YYEKEE (reference sequence). V was clipped by 0 bases and J by 0 bases, with 9 bases between them. Overall study findings and caveats: Spike-specific TCR breadth rose after two AZD1222 doses, and depth rose as well.

Remarks on this clone: Its specificity is unknown.

The chain uses TRBV5-5 and TRBJ1-1; D is unresolved. This clonotype was obtained from an adult in good health. The sequenced sample was peripheral blood, obtained on day 0 of AZD1222 vaccination. In nucleotides, the CDR3 is TGTGCCAGCAGCTTGGGACCGCGGTTGAACACTGAAGCTTTCTTT. Its translation: CASSLGPRLNTEAFF.